This TCR beta chain was observed in a study of blood T cell repertoires in COVID-19. Overall study: The United States, Italy and Spain provided the acute and convalescent COVID-19 samples. T cells, B-cell-depleted T cells, or PBMCs supplied cDNA or gDNA.

In the authors' workflow: For nucleated cells, counts were estimated from reference gene primer amplification. Sequencing used immunoSEQ multiplex PCR; TCRdb keeps in-frame clones, though not all of them. V, J and clone size are taken as reported in that table, and D and trimming were inferred from the DNA itself. The sample contains over 300,000 clones, 90% of which appear only once. Sequencing was carried out using peripheral blood. This TCR came from a man aged 18 to 30 with active or convalescent COVID-19.

CDR3 protein: CASWDSGRQETQYF. The CDR3 DNA sequence: TGTGCCAGCTGGGATAGCGGGAGACAAGAGACCCAGTACTTC. The V call is TRBV13, the J call TRBJ2-5; TRBD2 agrees at 9 bases. From germline, CDR1 is PRHDT and CDR2 FYEKMQ (reference sequence). The V gene end was trimmed by 8 bases and the J gene end by 2 bases; junction bases not matched to a gene: 6. The CDR3 loop spans 14 amino acids.